These T cell receptor beta chains were read from a single sample in a study of T cell responses to AZD1222 COVID-19 vaccine. Produced via immunoSEQ multiplex PCR; TCRdb's table is partial and in-frame only. Of around 70,000 clones in the sample, 85% were seen once. Sample: peripheral blood, taken on day 0 of AZD1222 vaccination. The source of these receptors is an adult in good health. The CDR3 runs from the conserved cysteine through the conserved F or W. D genes are given only for firm matches. Clone size is shown for a subset of rows, as once, few, many or a class of expanded clone.

d_call	clone_size	v_call	j_call	cdr3_aa	cdr3_nt
NA	NA	TRBV6-5	TRBJ2-5	CASGLQGQETQYF	TGTGCCAGCGGACTACAGGGTCAAGAGACCCAGTACTTC
NA	NA	TRBV24-1	TRBJ1-2	CATSDASANYGYTF	TGTGCCACCAGTGATGCTTCAGCTAACTATGGCTACACCTTC
NA	NA	TRBV19	TRBJ2-1	CASTGPGQTYNEQFF	TGTGCCAGTACCGGACCGGGACAAACCTACAATGAGCAGTTCTTC
NA	NA	TRBV12-3/TRBV12-4	TRBJ1-6	CASRLDSLSPLHF	TGTGCCAGCAGACTCGACAGCCTTTCACCCCTCCACTTT
NA	NA	TRBV4-1	TRBJ1-6	CASRVLGGGSNSPLHF	TGCGCCAGCAGGGTCCTTGGGGGGGGCTCTAATTCACCCCTCCACTTT
TRBD1	NA	TRBV19	TRBJ2-3	CASSIAGRGRLTDTQYF	TGTGCCAGTAGTATAGCGGGCAGGGGGCGACTCACAGATACGCAGTATTTT
NA	NA	TRBV23-1	TRBJ1-1	CASSPLLGGDTEAFF	TGCGCCAGCAGTCCCCTCTTGGGTGGGGACACTGAAGCTTTCTTT
NA	NA	TRBV5-1	TRBJ2-2	CASSLGGVTGELFF	TGCGCCAGCAGCTTGGGAGGGGTAACCGGGGAGCTGTTTTTT
NA	NA	TRBV5-6	TRBJ1-5	CASSLEERGPQHF	TGTGCCAGCAGCTTGGAGGAGAGGGGACCCCAGCATTTT
NA	NA	TRBV2	TRBJ1-5	CASRAPFLYPYSNQPQHF	TGTGCCAGTCGGGCCCCCTTCCTTTATCCATATAGCAATCAGCCCCAGCATTTT
NA	NA	TRBV19	TRBJ1-5	CASSIVGLGQPQHF	TGTGCCAGTAGTATAGTAGGACTTGGTCAGCCCCAGCATTTT
NA	few	TRBV13	TRBJ1-2	CASSDTTDGNYGYTF	TGTGCCAGCAGCGACACGACAGACGGGAACTATGGCTACACCTTC
TRBD2	NA	TRBV10-3	TRBJ2-7	CAISEPEKVAGEEQYF	TGTGCCATCAGTGAGCCGGAAAAAGTAGCGGGAGAAGAGCAGTACTTC
TRBD2	NA	TRBV11-2	TRBJ2-7	CASSSLRGTSGRANEQYF	TGTGCCAGCAGCTCCCTTAGGGGGACTAGCGGGAGGGCCAACGAGCAGTACTTC
NA	NA	TRBV3-1/TRBV3-2	TRBJ1-2	CAGSPTWAENYGYTF	TGTGCCGGCAGCCCTACCTGGGCGGAGAACTATGGCTACACCTTC
NA	NA	TRBV12-5	TRBJ2-2	CASGRRNGELFF	TGTGCTAGTGGCCGAAGGAACGGGGAGCTGTTTTTT
NA	NA	TRBV18	TRBJ1-5	CASSPKTGNQPQHF	TGTGCCAGCTCACCGAAGACGGGGAATCAGCCCCAGCATTTT
NA	NA	TRBV6-6	TRBJ2-7	CASSPAIAGPLLTIYEQYF	TGTGCCAGCAGTCCGGCAATTGCTGGCCCATTACTTACCATCTACGAGCAGTACTTC
NA	NA	TRBV18	TRBJ1-4	CASSPPNEKLFF	TGTGCCAGCTCACCCCCAAATGAAAAACTGTTTTTT
NA	few	TRBV6-5	TRBJ2-7	CASTGGAGHIDEQYF	TGTGCCAGCACCGGGGGAGCCGGGCACATTGACGAGCAGTACTTC